This TCR beta chain was identified in a study of cytomegalovirus exposure and HLA in healthy donors. Study-level points and caveats: An analysis that was carried out later associated some 17,000 TCR beta sequences with HLA alleles at 0.05 false discovery rate. As a later analysis revealed, most CMV-associated TCR beta chains appeared HLA-restricted.

The CDR3 has 11 residues. Germline CDR1 and CDR2: SGHVS and FQNEAQ. The V end lost 5 bases, the J end lost 8 bases, and 7 bases lay between the germline ends. With respect to this clone: Its antigen is currently unknown.

PCR was performed using 60 Vbeta and 13 Jbeta primers. TCRdb's table, derived via immunoSEQ multiplex PCR, lists solely in-frame clones and lacks some. Of about 170,000 clones listed, roughly 78% are singletons. Sequencing was performed on PBMCs. This chain joins TRBV7-8 and TRBJ2-4; D not resolved. This TCR was sampled from a woman between 50 and 59 years old in good health and CMV-seropositive. The CDR3 DNA follows: TGTGCCAGCAGCGACCGGGACATTCAGTACTTC. Its protein is CASSDRDIQYF. Full variable domain (rest looked up from reference TRBV7-8 and TRBJ2-4): GAGVSQSPRYKVAKRGQDVALRCDPISGHVSLFWYQQALGQGPEFLTYFQNEAQLDKSGLPSDRFFAERPEGSVSTLKIQRTQQEDSAVYLCASSDRDIQYFGAGTRLSVL.